Each of the 21 T cell receptor beta chains below was sequenced from the same sample in a study of T cell repertoires in aging, cancer and after chemotherapy. TRB rearrangements spanning V, D and J were amplified using mixed TRB-A/B primers. In TCRdb, the multiplex PCR reads were re-called with MiXCR into one record per CDR3 protein. The sample has thousands of distinct CDR3 sequences; roughly 30% are singletons. TCR beta rearrangements were amplified from peripheral blood genomic DNA. The sample taken for sequencing was blood. Receptors were obtained from a human donor in good health.

This clonotype has a handful of counts. The rearrangement joins TRBV6-2 or TRBV6-3 to TRBJ2-7; D is unresolved. Germline V gene sequence: CDR1 MNHEY, CDR2 SVGEGT. Trimming took off 2 bases at V and 1 base at J, with 6 bases between the two ends. CDR3 length: 13 residues. As DNA, the CDR3 is TGTGCCAGCAGTTACAGCGAATCCTACGAGCAGTACTTC. Its translation: CASSYSESYEQYF.

This clonotype qualifies as medium-sized. The chain is built from TRBV12-3 or TRBV12-4 and TRBJ2-7; TRBD2 might be the D (5 bases). V was pared by 1 base and J by 4 bases, with 8 bases between. The CDR3 sequence is 13 residues long. The CDR3: CASSLEAGYEQYF. The CDR3 nucleotides read TGTGCCAGCAGTTTAGAGGCGGGTTACGAGCAGTACTTC.

The CDR3: CATSGTTTGELFF. In nucleotides, the CDR3 is TGTGCCACCAGTGGGACAACAACCGGGGAGCTGTTTTTT. This rearrangement joins TRBV24-1 to TRBJ2-2, with D maybe TRBD1 (5 bases). With 5 bases removed from V and 5 bases from J, the gap between germline ends came to 8 bases. The CDR3 sequence is 13 residues long. Germline CDR1 and CDR2: KGHDR and SFDVKD.

This clonotype ranks as medium-sized. The V call is TRBV6-6, the J call TRBJ2-1; no definite D call. Germline values: CDR1 MNHNY, CDR2 SVGAGI (reference sequence). V was shortened by 2 bases and J by 0 bases, with 8 bases between the two germline ends. The CDR3 covers 15 residues. Here the CDR3 DNA reads TGTGCCAGCAGTTACCGCGATAGCTCCTACAATGAGCAGTTCTTC. Protein sequence: CASSYRDSSYNEQFF.

By share, this clonotype ranks as medium-sized. The chain has TRBV5-6 and TRBJ2-7; TRBD2 agrees at 10 bases. The CDR3 has 17 amino acids. The junction had 10 bases not matched to a gene; V was cut back by 2 bases and J by 2 bases. Germline CDR1 SGHDT, CDR2 YYEEEE. DNA for the CDR3: TGTGCCAGCAGCTTAGCCAAACTAGCGGGAACTACCTACGAGCAGTACTTC. Translated: CASSLAKLAGTTYEQYF. Together with reference TRBV5-6 and TRBJ2-7, the CDR3 gives the full variable domain: DAGVTQSPTHLIKTRGQQVTLRCSPKSGHDTVSWYQQALGQGPQFIFQYYEEEERQRGNFPDRFSGHQFPNYSSELNVNALLLGDSALYLCASSLAKLAGTTYEQYFGPGTRLTVT.

About this clonotype: One end of the junction fails to match germline, which may point to a read error. The gene calls are TRBV7-2 and TRBJ2-5; maybe TRBD2 (5 bases). This CDR3 comprises 18 residues. Germline V gene lookup returns CDR1 SGHTA and CDR2 FQGNSA. The DNA for the CDR3 is TGTGCCAGCAGCTTAGAACCTGGCCGTAGCGTCCCACAAGGGACCCAGTACTTC. This gives the protein CASSLEPGRSVPQGTQYF.

V and J are TRBV6-5 and TRBJ2-5; the D is unclear. V was cut by 6 bases and J by 5 bases, with 10 bases left in between. CDR1 MNHEY and CDR2 SVGAGI come from the germline V gene. The CDR3 is 12 amino acids. The CDR3 spells CASSRDRETQYF. CDR3 DNA: TGTGCCAGCAGCAGAGATCGGGAGACCCAGTACTTC.

This clonotype was counted between two and nine times. CDR3 nucleotides: TGTGCCAGTAGTACGAGAGTATCGGGTACTGAAGCTTTCTTT. Protein: CASSTRVSGTEAFF. The chain has TRBV19 and TRBJ1-1; D not resolved. CDR3 length equals 14 residues. The germline V and J ends were trimmed by 4 bases and 5 bases, with 14 bases remaining between them. CDR1 LNHDA and CDR2 SQIVND come from the germline V gene (reference sequence). Supplemented by reference TRBV19 and TRBJ1-1, the full variable domain reads DGGITQSPKYLFRKEGQNVTLSCEQNLNHDAMYWYRQDPGQGLRLIYYSQIVNDFQKGDIAEGYSVSREKKESFPLTVTSAQKNPTAFYLCASSTRVSGTEAFFGQGTRLTVV.

This clonotype was seen only a few times. The rearrangement links TRBV6-1 to TRBJ1-4; 8 nucleotides align to TRBD1. J gave up 6 bases and V 0 bases, and 6 bases lay outside the gene matches. CDR1 and CDR2 (germline): MNHNS, SASEGT. CDR3 length: 16 amino acids. The CDR3 sequence is CASSEALGTGHEKLFF. Written as DNA, the CDR3 is TGTGCCAGCAGTGAAGCGCTGGGGACAGGACATGAAAAACTGTTTTTT.

This clonotype has more than one count but fewer than ten. This sequence joins TRBV18 and TRBJ2-5; D is tentatively TRBD1 or TRBD2 (5 bases each). CDR1 is KGHSH, CDR2 LQKENI, per germline. The V end was cut by 3 bases, the J end by 10 bases, with 15 bases between. The CDR3 is made up of 13 amino acids. This CDR3 reads CASSPGTDRNQYF. Here the CDR3 DNA reads TGTGCCAGCTCACCTGGGACGGATCGGAACCAGTACTTC.

The CDR3 nucleotides are TGTGCCAGTACCGGAGGGGGGCGTGTTGGTGAAGCTTTCTTT. Translated, it gives CASTGGGRVGEAFF. The rearrangement joins TRBV19 to TRBJ1-1; a weak D match, TRBD1 (6 bases). V was cut by 7 bases and J by 7 bases, with 19 bases left in between. The CDR3 has 14 residues. Per germline, CDR1 LNHDA and CDR2 SQIVND (reference sequence).

Within the sample, this clonotype is medium-sized (0.01 to 0.1%). The chain carries TRBV6-2 or TRBV6-3 and TRBJ2-3; unclear D gene. Trimming pared 6 bases from V and 2 bases from J, leaving 9 bases between. The CDR3 contains 13 residues. The germline CDR1 and CDR2 sequences are MNHEY and SVGEGT. The CDR3 DNA reads TGTGCCAGCAGACCGGACCTCACAGATACGCAGTATTTT. Its protein product is CASRPDLTDTQYF.

This clonotype appeared a few times. The chain is built from TRBV18 and TRBJ2-7, with 10 nucleotides matching TRBD2. Trimming at V came to 4 bases and at J to 5 bases, leaving 14 bases not matched to a gene. This CDR3 spans 17 amino acids. CDR1 KGHSH and CDR2 LQKENI come from the germline V gene. The CDR3 spells CASSRPTGNGLADEQYF. The CDR3 DNA sequence: TGTGCCAGCTCACGCCCGACAGGAAACGGACTAGCGGACGAGCAGTACTTC.

The chain employs TRBV7-9 and TRBJ1-1, with D hard to call. Deletions cut 2 bases from V and 7 bases from J, with 17 bases between. There are 15 residues in the CDR3. Per the germline V gene, CDR1 is SEHNR and CDR2 is FQNEAQ (reference sequence). CDR3: CASSLTATRDNEAFF. CDR3 in DNA: TGTGCCAGCAGCTTAACGGCTACCCGCGATAATGAAGCTTTCTTT.

The gene calls are TRBV5-4 and TRBJ1-3, with TRBD1 as a possible D gene (5 bases). The CDR3 runs 17 residues. Germline CDR1 reads SGHNT; CDR2 reads YYREEE (reference sequence). V shed 0 bases and J shed 4 bases, with 17 bases lying between them. CDR3 in DNA: TGTGCCAGCAGCTTGGGACCCGCGGGAGGGGAAGGAAACACCATATATTTT. It specifies CASSLGPAGGEGNTIYF.

V is TRBV20-1 and J is TRBJ2-2; no reliable D call. V dropped 6 bases and J dropped 1 base, with 9 bases sitting between them. Germline V CDR1 and CDR2: DFQATT, SNEGSKA (reference sequence). The CDR3 is 13 amino acids. As DNA, the CDR3 is TGCAGTGCCGACCCTCGGAACACCGGGGAGCTGTTTTTT. Protein: CSADPRNTGELFF.

The rearrangement uses TRBV20-1 and TRBJ2-5, with TRBD1 as a possible D gene (5 bases). The CDR3 spans 12 residues. The V and J ends lost 1 base and 4 bases respectively, with 7 bases between them. Germline V gene data show CDR1 as DFQATT and CDR2 as SNEGSKA (reference sequence). CDR3 loop: CSARARVETQYF. The CDR3 coding sequence is TGCAGTGCTAGAGCCAGGGTAGAGACCCAGTACTTC.

V gene TRBV15 combines with J gene TRBJ2-5; no reliable D call. The length of the CDR3 is 14 residues. CDR1 is LNHNV and CDR2 is YYDKDF in the germline V gene (reference sequence). V was pared by 3 bases and J by 11 bases, with 19 bases between. Here the CDR3 DNA reads TGTGCCACCAGCAGGGGAAAACAAGGAGTGGAGCAGTACTTC. Translated: CATSRGKQGVEQYF.

The sample holds a few counts of this clonotype. The chain combines TRBV27 with TRBJ2-3; TRBD2 matches 8 bases. Looked up from germline, CDR1 is MNHEY and CDR2 is SMNVEV (reference sequence). Trimming at V came to 6 bases and at J to 6 bases, leaving 23 bases not matched to a gene. This CDR3 is built from 19 residues. CDR3 nucleotide sequence: TGTGCCAGCAGCCTCCTCCCCACTAGCGTTGCGGGGGGACTGGATACGCAGTATTTT. Amino acid sequence: CASSLLPTSVAGGLDTQYF.

The CDR3 DNA sequence: TGTGCCAGCAGCTTGGCTAGCGGGGGGGGCCAAGAGACCCAGTACTTC. It is translated as CASSLASGGGQETQYF. This chain uses TRBV7-9 with TRBJ2-5, with 12 nucleotides matching TRBD2. The CDR3 is made up of 16 amino acids. CDR1 and CDR2 (germline): SEHNR, FQNEAQ (reference sequence). V shed 3 bases, J shed 1 base, and the junction held 3 bases outside the gene matches. Variable domain in full (rest from reference TRBV7-9 and TRBJ2-5): DTGVSQNPRHKITKRGQNVTFRCDPISEHNRLYWYRQTLGQGPEFLTYFQNEAQLEKSRLLSDRFSAERPKGSFSTLEIQRTEQGDSAMYLCASSLASGGGQETQYFGPGTRLLVL.

The chain recombines TRBV12-3 or TRBV12-4 with TRBJ2-1; 15 positions agree with TRBD2. V lost 6 bases, J lost 9 bases, and 9 bases stayed unmatched. This CDR3 region has 16 residues. This chain's CDR3 is CASSHEPGLAGGEQFF. The CDR3 bases are TGTGCCAGCAGCCATGAGCCGGGACTAGCGGGGGGTGAGCAGTTCTTC.